Below are 10 T cell receptor beta chains sequenced from a single sample in a study of blood T cells in healthy people across ages. A second PCR, run for about 6 to 11 cycles, used a sample-barcoded 5' primer plus a J-beta primer mix. Each CDR3 protein gets one entry after TCRdb re-called the 5' RACE reads with MiXCR. The table lists roughly 2 million distinct CDR3 sequences, 49% of them singletons. Sequencing used blood. The receptors stem from a middle-aged woman in good health.

This chain joins TRBV29-1 and TRBJ2-3; 10 bases map to TRBD1. J was trimmed by 1 base and V by 8 bases; bases with no gene match: 3. The CDR3 has 13 residues. Germline values: CDR1 SQVTM, CDR2 ANQGSEA. The CDR3 reads CSLGTGGTDTQYF. As DNA, the CDR3 is TGCAGCTTGGGGACAGGGGGCACAGATACGCAGTATTTT.

The V gene is TRBV23-1, the J gene TRBJ1-5; D gene unclear. TRBV23-1 is labeled an ORF, and its function is uncertain. This CDR3 is built from 19 residues. V was clipped by 0 bases and J by 0 bases, with 18 bases between them. DNA of the CDR3: TGCGCCAGCAGTCAATCATTGGCCCTATCCACCTATAGCAATCAGCCCCAGCATTTT. Translation gives CASSQSLALSTYSNQPQHF.

The DNA of the CDR3 is TGTGCCAGCAGCCTCGAGATTGCAGGGGATCAGCCCCAGCATTTT. Translating gives CASSLEIAGDQPQHF. The rearrangement uses TRBV7-2 and TRBJ1-5, with D possibly TRBD1 on 6 matching bases. V lost 5 bases and J lost 5, with 16 bases in between. This CDR3 has 15 residues. Germline loops: CDR1 SGHTA, CDR2 FQGNSA.

Concerning this clonotype itself: One end of the junction fails to match germline, which may point to a read error. The chain links TRBV10-3 to TRBJ1-2; possible D gene TRBD1, 6 bases. The CDR3 consists of 15 residues. Germline V gene data show CDR1 as ENHRY and CDR2 as SYGVKD. DNA for the CDR3: TGTGCCATCAGTGGCTTTCCACAGGGCCGGGATGGCTGCACCTTC. It yields the protein CAISGFPQGRDGCTF.

This clonotype was detected a few times. The genes are TRBV29-1 and TRBJ1-2, with D perhaps matching TRBD1 (5 bases). Trimming took 1 base from V and 7 from J, leaving 16 bases between them. The germline V gene encodes CDR1 SQVTM and CDR2 ANQGSEA. The CDR3 has 14 amino acids. CDR3: CSVEGTRALGGYTF. CDR3 DNA sequence: TGCAGCGTTGAAGGGACAAGGGCCTTGGGTGGCTACACCTTC.

This clonotype has a single count. The V call is TRBV20-1, the J call TRBJ2-3; D may be TRBD1 or TRBD2 (6 bases each). V lost 3 bases and J lost 0, with 10 bases in between. CDR3 length equals 14 residues. Per the germline V gene, CDR1 is DFQATT and CDR2 is SNEGSKA (reference sequence). The CDR3 here is CSARPGASTDTQYF. The CDR3 region has the DNA TGCAGTGCTAGGCCGGGGGCTAGCACAGATACGCAGTATTTT.

In this sample, this clonotype turned up a few times. J is TRBJ2-3 and V is TRBV6-1, with 10 bases lining up with TRBD1. After removal of 8 bases from V and 1 base from J, the junction contained 3 bases not matched to a gene. The CDR3 is 14 residues long. CDR1 and CDR2 from the germline V gene are MNHNS and SASEGT. The CDR3 DNA reads as TGTGCCAGCGGGACAGGGGATGGCACAGATACGCAGTATTTT. As protein: CASGTGDGTDTQYF.

The chain links TRBV5-1 to TRBJ2-1; the D is unclear. V gave up 2 bases and J gave up 5 bases, with 8 bases separating them. Germline V gives CDR1 SGHRS, CDR2 YFSETQ. The CDR3 is 13 residues long. CDR3 loop: CASSFIENNEQFF. The DNA of the CDR3 is TGCGCCAGCAGCTTTATAGAGAACAATGAGCAGTTCTTC.

This clonotype is a singleton in its sample. The chain links TRBV4-1 to TRBJ1-2; a weak D match, TRBD1 (6 bases). Germline lookup yields CDR1 MGHRA and CDR2 YSYEKL. This CDR3 is 15 amino acids long. V was pared by 2 bases and J by 5 bases, with 15 bases between. DNA for the CDR3: TGCGCCAGCAGCCAACTTGAGACAGGATTTTATGGCTACACCTTC. It is translated as CASSQLETGFYGYTF.

This rearrangement joins TRBV7-6 to TRBJ2-3, with 8 bases fitting TRBD1. Per the germline V gene, CDR1 is SGHVS and CDR2 is FNYEAQ. V lost 5 bases, J lost 4 bases, and 11 bases stayed unmatched. The CDR3 is made up of 16 amino acids. Written as DNA, the CDR3 is TGTGCCAGCAGCCGCAGCGGACAGGGTTTCGCAGATACGCAGTATTTT. Translating gives CASSRSGQGFADTQYF.